This entry lists 25 T cell receptor beta chains sequenced from one sample in a study of blood T cells in healthy people across ages (dated by TCRdb to the mid-2010s). The method behind the library was 5' RACE. TCRdb shows the sequencer as Illumina HiSeq 2500. A second roughly 6 to 12 cycle PCR used a sample-barcoded 5' primer and a J-beta primer mix. TCRdb redid the processing of the public reads, applying fastp at Q25 and MiXCR, and retained in-frame beta chains. Rows are combined by CDR3 protein, so each entry shows the most common genes and DNA. The sample has approximately 800,000 distinct CDR3 sequences on record, 20% to 30% of them singletons. Approximately 2.9% of the sample belongs to the ten largest clones. The same data also contributed to another study, on T cells of mothers and their children.

Sequencing used blood. The receptors here all came from a boy between 10 and 17 years old in good health.

This chain uses TRBV5-6 with TRBJ2-5; 11 positions agree with TRBD2. This CDR3 has 16 amino acids. Trimming cost V 7 bases and J 2 bases; bases outside gene matches: 10. The germline gives CDR1 SGHDT, CDR2 YYEEEE. The CDR3 here is CASGTPSGGSQETQYF. CDR3 nucleotides: TGTGCCAGCGGAACCCCTAGCGGGGGGTCACAAGAGACCCAGTACTTC.

This clonotype was counted between two and nine times. The genes are TRBV21-1 and TRBJ2-5; the table's D call TRBD2 went unverified against the DNA. TRBV21-1 is recorded as a pseudogene. CDR3 length: 20 amino acids. CDR3 in amino acids: CASRRPLRPGRLATAETQYF. Written as DNA, the CDR3 is TGTGCCAGCAGACGACCCCTCAGGCCGGGGAGGTTGGCCACTGCCGAGACCCAGTACTTC.

This clonotype was observed a handful of times. The J gene is TRBJ2-5, the V gene TRBV6-1; 10 bases are a match to TRBD2. With the DNA end fitting TRBJ2-1 better, the J assignment may be wrong. Germline assignment: CDR1 MNHNS and CDR2 SASEGT. The CDR3 contains 17 residues. This CDR3 reads CASPTGSLAGFYNEQFF. CDR3 nucleotide sequence: TGTGCCAGCCCTACGGGCTCACTAGCGGGGTTCTACAATGAGCAGTTCTTC.

The chain carries TRBV13 and TRBJ1-5; 7 nucleotides line up with TRBD1. Germline V CDR1 and CDR2: PRHDT, FYEKMQ (reference sequence). The CDR3 totals 13 residues. The V and J ends lost 3 bases and 7 bases, in that order; junction bases with no gene match: 3. The chain's CDR3 is CASSFQGEQPQHF. In nucleotides, the CDR3 is TGTGCCAGCAGCTTTCAGGGGGAGCAGCCCCAGCATTTT.

The rearrangement links TRBV7-2 to TRBJ1-4, with D possibly TRBD1 on 5 matching bases. CDR3 length equals 14 residues. The V gene's germline CDR1 is SGHTA and CDR2 FQGNSA. Trimming removed 5 bases at V and 5 bases at J, with 12 bases between. The CDR3 coding sequence is TGTGCCAGCAGCCAGGGAGGATGGAATGAAAAACTGTTTTTT. Amino acids: CASSQGGWNEKLFF.

The chain is built from TRBV29-1 and TRBJ2-1, with D tentatively TRBD1 (5 bases). This CDR3 has 16 amino acids. V gave up 3 bases and J gave up 0 bases, with 15 bases separating them. CDR1 is SQVTM, CDR2 ANQGSEA, per germline. This CDR3 is CSVEDMLRSSYNEQFF. The CDR3, as DNA: TGCAGCGTTGAGGACATGTTGCGGAGCTCCTACAATGAGCAGTTCTTC.

The rearrangement links TRBV5-5 to TRBJ2-4; D is uncertain. The CDR3 covers 12 residues. Trimming left V 0 bases short and J 7 bases short, with 5 bases between. Germline lookup yields CDR1 SGHKS and CDR2 YYEKEE (reference sequence). The DNA of the CDR3 is TGTGCCAGCAGCTTGGCCTCTAACATTCAGTACTTC. This codes for CASSLASNIQYF.

The CDR3 here is CSVGADTQYF. CDR3 sequence (DNA): TGTTCAGTTGGCGCAGATACGCAGTATTTT. The chain links TRBV6-5 to TRBJ2-3; no firm D call. The CDR3 consists of 10 residues. CDR1 is MNHEY, CDR2 SVGAGI, per germline.

This chain connects TRBV4-1 to TRBJ2-6; perhaps TRBD1 as D (5 bases). The V gene lost 3 bases and the J gene lost 4 bases, with 13 bases spanning the gap. Germline V gene data show CDR1 as MGHRA and CDR2 as YSYEKL. The CDR3 totals 16 residues. CDR3 nucleotide sequence: TGCGCCAGCAGCCACCTCTTCAGGGTGGGGGCCAACGTCCTGACTTTC. Protein sequence: CASSHLFRVGANVLTF.

A word on this clonotype: Since a much larger clone is just one base distant, this may be a read error. The chain uses TRBV12-3 or TRBV12-4 and TRBJ1-1; no clear D gene. V was cut by 3 bases and J by 3 bases, with 5 bases left in between. The CDR3 consists of 12 residues. Here the CDR3 reads CASSFGDTEAFF. In DNA, the CDR3 is TGTGCCAGCAGTTTCGGGGACACTGAAGCTTTCTTT.

The V and J genes are TRBV7-8 and TRBJ2-5; the match to TRBD1 covers 7 bases. The assigned J gene may be wrong: the sequence end matches TRBJ2-1 better. Germline V gives CDR1 SGHVS, CDR2 FQNEAQ. This CDR3 contains 14 residues. The CDR3 DNA reads as TGTGCCAGCAGCCACCGGACAGGCTACAATGAGCAGTTCTTC. This gives the protein CASSHRTGYNEQFF.

The chain couples TRBV9 to TRBJ2-5; 7 bases agree with TRBD1. Matching the DNA end better, TRBJ2-7 makes the J call doubtful. Germline V gene data show CDR1 as SGDLS and CDR2 as YYNGEE. The CDR3 length is 15 residues. CDR3 protein: CASSATEGAGYEQYF. The CDR3 DNA is TGTGCCAGCAGCGCTACCGAGGGGGCAGGCTACGAGCAGTACTTC.

The chain recombines TRBV7-2 with TRBJ1-4, with a possible D match to TRBD1 (5 bases). CDR1 and CDR2 (germline): SGHTA, FQGNSA. The V gene lost 0 bases and the J gene lost 8 bases, with 16 bases spanning the gap. The CDR3 covers 16 residues. In DNA, the CDR3 is TGTGCCAGCAGCTTAGCCGGGGGGGGAGAGGGCGAAAAACTGTTTTTT. The encoded protein is CASSLAGGGEGEKLFF.

V and J are TRBV6-5 and TRBJ2-7; TRBD1 might be the D (6 bases). The CDR3 spans 14 residues. Germline values: CDR1 MNHEY, CDR2 SVGAGI. Trimming left V 6 bases short and J 5 bases short, with 17 bases between. This CDR3 reads CASRDDDRPDEQYF. As DNA, the CDR3 is TGTGCCAGCAGGGACGATGACAGGCCGGACGAGCAGTACTTC.

This clonotype was found a few times. One end of the junction fails to match germline, which may point to a read error. The gene calls are TRBV6-6 and TRBJ1-5, with TRBD1 identical over 9 bases. The CDR3 covers 16 residues. Germline values: CDR1 MNHNY, CDR2 SVGAGI (reference sequence). Here the CDR3 DNA reads TGTGCCGGCAGCTGGCCGGGACAGGGATCCAGTCAGCCCCAGCATTTT. Translating gives CAGSWPGQGSSQPQHF.

This clonotype was recorded a few times. The chain recombines TRBV12-3 or TRBV12-4 with TRBJ1-4; weak D call: TRBD1 (5 bases). The germline V and J ends were trimmed by 2 bases and 13 bases, with 8 bases remaining between them. The CDR3 loop spans 11 amino acids. The CDR3 DNA sequence: TGTGCCAGCAGTTTAAGGGGAGGACTGTTTTTT. Translated: CASSLRGGLFF.

This clonotype occurred a few times. A junction boundary mismatches the germline segment, possibly from a read error. The genes are TRBV5-1 and TRBJ2-7; 8 positions match TRBD1. Looked up from germline, CDR1 is SGHRS and CDR2 is YFSETQ. This CDR3 contains 15 residues. In nucleotides, the CDR3 is TGTGCCAGCAGCTTCGGACAGGGAAGGACCTACGAGCAGTACTTC. Its translation is CASSFGQGRTYEQYF.

The chain combines TRBV4-1 with TRBJ2-1; the match to TRBD2 covers 15 bases. Germline CDR1 is MGHRA and CDR2 is YSYEKL. This CDR3 spans 17 amino acids. The V segment lost 5 bases and the J segment 4 bases; nucleotides outside the gene matches: 6. CDR3: CASSKRGTSGGYNEQFF. The DNA of the CDR3 is TGCGCCAGCAGCAAAAGAGGGACTAGCGGGGGGTACAATGAGCAGTTCTTC.

This chain links TRBV10-3 with TRBJ1-1, with D perhaps TRBD1 (6 bases). V was shortened by 3 bases and J by 6 bases, with 8 bases between the two germline ends. This CDR3 comprises 12 residues. CDR1 is ENHRY, CDR2 SYGVKD, per germline. The chain's CDR3 is CAISDRGAEAFF. CDR3 sequence (DNA): TGTGCCATCAGTGACAGGGGCGCTGAAGCTTTCTTT.

The rearrangement uses TRBV3-1 and TRBJ2-3; 7 bases map to TRBD2. The CDR3 loop spans 14 amino acids. Trimming cost V 4 bases and J 4 bases; bases outside gene matches: 5. The germline V gene encodes CDR1 LGHDT and CDR2 YNNKEL (reference sequence). The CDR3: CASSLMTSPDTQYF. In DNA, the CDR3 is TGTGCCAGCAGCCTGATGACTAGCCCAGATACGCAGTATTTT.

The chain combines TRBV11-2 with TRBJ2-5; D not resolved. V dropped 3 bases and J dropped 5 bases, with 10 bases sitting between them. Germline CDR1 and CDR2: SGHAT and FQNNGV. CDR3 length: 13 residues. The CDR3 loop reads CASSFMNQETQYF. In DNA, the CDR3 is TGTGCCAGCAGCTTTATGAATCAGGAGACCCAGTACTTC.

A few counts support this clonotype. The chain has TRBV20-1 and TRBJ2-6, with D perhaps matching TRBD2 (6 bases). This CDR3 is built from 16 residues. V was clipped by 0 bases and J by 0 bases, with 9 bases between them. Germline CDR1 and CDR2: DFQATT and SNEGSKA (reference sequence). The DNA for the CDR3 is TGCAGTGCTAGAGATCTGGGAGGCTCTGGGGCCAACGTCCTGACTTTC. Amino acids: CSARDLGGSGANVLTF.

This clonotype was observed a handful of times. The chain has TRBV10-2 and TRBJ2-2; TRBD2 might be the D (5 bases). In germline, CDR1 is WSHSY, CDR2 SAAADI. This CDR3 comprises 14 residues. V was cut by 4 bases and J by 7 bases, with 13 bases left in between. CDR3 amino acids: CASSGVSRGGELFF. In DNA, the CDR3 is TGCGCCAGCAGTGGAGTTAGCCGGGGCGGGGAGCTGTTTTTT.

This clonotype was recorded a few times. The V and J genes are TRBV7-2 and TRBJ2-1; maybe TRBD1 (5 bases). Trimming shortened V by 0 bases and J by 4 bases, and 16 bases separated the two germline ends. This CDR3 contains 17 residues. CDR1 is SGHTA and CDR2 is FQGNSA in the germline V gene. The CDR3 DNA follows: TGTGCCAGCAGCTTAGCCCCACTGCGAAGACAGTACAATGAGCAGTTCTTC. Protein sequence: CASSLAPLRRQYNEQFF.

This sequence joins TRBV10-3 and TRBJ2-5; 7 positions match TRBD1. Germline V gives CDR1 ENHRY, CDR2 SYGVKD. Unmatched junction bases numbered 11, after V lost 6 bases and J lost 4 bases. This CDR3 is 15 amino acids long. The DNA of the CDR3 is TGTGCCATCAGCTTGGGACAGATAAGGGGAGAGACCCAGTACTTC. Translating it yields CAISLGQIRGETQYF.